This TCR beta chain was sequenced during a study of shared clonotypes between healthy human individuals. Study-wide background: Per-donor plates numbered three CD4 naive, three CD4 memory, two CD8 naive and one CD8 memory. Findings and caveats of the study: Naive CD4 clonotype sharing across several donors was approximately 5%. The generation probabilities recorded for non-shared clonotypes fell below those of clonotypes shared by all four donors.

Both CD45RO+ cells and CCR7-negative CD45RA+ TemRA cells were combined to make up CD8 memory. This clone was observed a single time. The antigen remains undetermined. Sequenced by immunoSEQ multiplex PCR; TCRdb stores in-frame clones only, minus some. The sample includes about 120,000 clones, approximately 70% of them seen just once. This receptor was taken from a woman aged 30 to 39 in good health. The source material was memory CD8+ T cells sorted from blood. The subset: CD45RO+ cells pooled with CCR7-negative TemRA cells.

CDR3 nucleotides: TGCGCCAGCACCTGGGATCTCTCTGGGGCCAACGTCCTGACTTTC. This codes for CASTWDLSGANVLTF. V and J are TRBV5-1 and TRBJ2-6; D gene unclear. V lost 6 bases, J lost 0 bases, and 10 bases lay in between. Germline V gives CDR1 SGHRS, CDR2 YFSETQ. The CDR3 loop spans 15 amino acids. Combining the CDR3 with reference TRBV5-1 and TRBJ2-6 gives the whole variable domain KAGVTQTPRYLIKTRGQQVTLSCSPISGHRSVSWYQQTPGQGLQFLFEYFSETQRNKGNFPGRFSGRQFSNSRSEMNVSTLELGDSALYLCASTWDLSGANVLTFGAGSRLTVL.